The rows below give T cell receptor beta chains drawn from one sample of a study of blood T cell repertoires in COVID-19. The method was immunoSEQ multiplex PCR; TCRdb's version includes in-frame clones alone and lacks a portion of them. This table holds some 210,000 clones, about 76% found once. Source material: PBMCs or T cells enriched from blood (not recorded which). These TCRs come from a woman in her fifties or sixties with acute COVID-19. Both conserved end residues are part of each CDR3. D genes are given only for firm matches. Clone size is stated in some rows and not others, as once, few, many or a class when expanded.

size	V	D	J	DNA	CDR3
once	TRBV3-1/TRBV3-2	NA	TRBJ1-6	TGTGCCAGCAGCCAAGATGATGCGGTATCACCCCTCCACTTT	CASSQDDAVSPLHF
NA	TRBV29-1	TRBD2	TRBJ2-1	TGCAGCGTTCTTGCCGGACTAGCGGGATACAATGAGCAGTTCTTC	CSVLAGLAGYNEQFF
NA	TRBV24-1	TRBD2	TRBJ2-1	TGTGCCACCAGTGACGCTAGCGGGAAGCCCTACAATGAGCAGTTCTTC	CATSDASGKPYNEQFF
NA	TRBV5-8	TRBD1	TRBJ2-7	TGTGCCAGCAGCTTGGTGCTTCTAGGGGGCCACGAGCAGTACTTC	CASSLVLLGGHEQYF
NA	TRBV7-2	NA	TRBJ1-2	TGTGCCAGCAGCTTAGTTTTAGGGGACTATGGCTACACCTTC	CASSLVLGDYGYTF
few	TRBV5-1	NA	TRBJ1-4	TGCGCCAGCAGCTTAAGCGGACAGTCCTGGGGCACTAATGAAAAACTGTTTTTT	CASSLSGQSWGTNEKLFF
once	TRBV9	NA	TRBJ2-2	TGTGCCAGCAGCCCTCCGGGACAACTCACCGGGGAGCTGTTTTTT	CASSPPGQLTGELFF
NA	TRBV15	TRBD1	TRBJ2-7	TGTGCCGCGTCTAAGGACAGGAACTACGAGCAGTACTTC	CAASKDRNYEQYF
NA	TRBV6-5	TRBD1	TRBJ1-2	TGTGCCAGCGTGGACAGGGATAACTATGGCTACACCTTC	CASVDRDNYGYTF
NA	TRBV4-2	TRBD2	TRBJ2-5	TGTGCCAGCAGCCGGCTAGCGGGGGGGGAAGAGACCCAGTACTTC	CASSRLAGGEETQYF
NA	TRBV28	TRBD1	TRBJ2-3	TGTGCCAGCCAGAGGACAGGGGGCAGCGCAGATACGCAGTATTTT	CASQRTGGSADTQYF
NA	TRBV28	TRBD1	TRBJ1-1	TGTGCCAGCAGTACGGCAGGGGGCTGGGGGGGAAACACTGAAGCTTTCTTT	CASSTAGGWGGNTEAFF
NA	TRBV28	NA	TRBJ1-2	TGTGCCAGCAGTTCCCGGGGGGGTTTGGACTATGGCTACACCTTC	CASSSRGGLDYGYTF
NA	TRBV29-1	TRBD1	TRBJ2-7	TGCAGCGTTGGACAGGGGTTCCTGGGCTTGAGGGAGCAGTACTTC	CSVGQGFLGLREQYF
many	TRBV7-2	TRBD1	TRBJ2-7	TGTGCCAGCAGCTTTTCAGGGGGCTCCTACGAGCAGTACTTC	CASSFSGGSYEQYF
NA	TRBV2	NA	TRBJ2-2	TGTGCCAGCAGCGCCGGGACAACCAACACCGGGGAGCTGTTTTTT	CASSAGTTNTGELFF
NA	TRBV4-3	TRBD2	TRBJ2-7	TGCGCCAGCAGCCAAGGACTAGCGGCGAGCTCCTACGAGCAGTACTTC	CASSQGLAASSYEQYF
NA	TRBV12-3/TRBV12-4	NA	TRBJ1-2	TGTGCCAGCAGTTTACAGGGGCAGCGGGGCTACACCTTC	CASSLQGQRGYTF
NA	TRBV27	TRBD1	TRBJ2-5	TGTGCCAGCAGTCCCGGGACAGGATCTTCGCTGGAGACCCAGTACTTC	CASSPGTGSSLETQYF
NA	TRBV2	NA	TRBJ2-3	TGTGCCAGCTGGGACTGGATGTCAGATACGCAGTATTTT	CASWDWMSDTQYF
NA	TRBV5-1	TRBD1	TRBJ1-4	TGCGCCAGCAGCTTGTCCCGACAGGGGCGGAATCTCGGGAATGAAAAACTGTTTTTT	CASSLSRQGRNLGNEKLFF
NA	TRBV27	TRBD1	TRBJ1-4	TGTGCCCTAGACAGGGCCCGCTCAACTAATGAAAAACTGTTTTTT	CALDRARSTNEKLFF
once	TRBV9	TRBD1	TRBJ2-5	TGTGCCAGCAGCGCGGCCGGGACAGGTCAAGAGACCCAGTACTTC	CASSAAGTGQETQYF